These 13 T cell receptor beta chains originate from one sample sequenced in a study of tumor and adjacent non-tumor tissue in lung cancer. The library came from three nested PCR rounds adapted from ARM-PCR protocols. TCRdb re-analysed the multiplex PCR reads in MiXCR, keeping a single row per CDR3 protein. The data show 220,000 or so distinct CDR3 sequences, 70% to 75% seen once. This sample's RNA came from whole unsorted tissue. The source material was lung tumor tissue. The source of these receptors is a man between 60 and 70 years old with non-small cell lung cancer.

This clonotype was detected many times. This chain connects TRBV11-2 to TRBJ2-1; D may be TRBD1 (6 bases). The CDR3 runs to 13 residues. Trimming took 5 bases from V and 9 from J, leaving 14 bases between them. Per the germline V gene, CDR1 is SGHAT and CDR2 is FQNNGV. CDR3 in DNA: TGTGCCAGCAGCCCACAGGGAAGGACTGAGCAGTTCTTC. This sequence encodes CASSPQGRTEQFF.

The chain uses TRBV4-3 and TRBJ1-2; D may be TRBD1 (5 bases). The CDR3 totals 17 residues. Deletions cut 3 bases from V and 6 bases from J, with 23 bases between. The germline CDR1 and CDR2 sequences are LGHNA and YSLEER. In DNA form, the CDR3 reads TGCGCCAGCAGCCATGTGCTTTCCGGGACTCCCGACAATGGCTACACCTTC. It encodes CASSHVLSGTPDNGYTF.

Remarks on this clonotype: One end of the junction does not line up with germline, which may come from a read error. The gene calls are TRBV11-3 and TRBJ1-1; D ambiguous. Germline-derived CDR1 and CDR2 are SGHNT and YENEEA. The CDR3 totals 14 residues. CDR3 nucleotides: TGTGTCAGCAGCTCGCACGGACGGCAGACTGAATCTTTCTTT. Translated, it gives CVSSSHGRQTESFF. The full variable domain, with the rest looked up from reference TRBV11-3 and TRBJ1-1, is EAGVVQSPRYKIIEKKQPVAFWCNPISGHNTLYWYLQNLGQGPELLIRYENEEAVDDSQLPKDRFSAERLKGVDSTLKIQPAELGDSAVYLCVSSSHGRQTESFFGQGTRLTVV.

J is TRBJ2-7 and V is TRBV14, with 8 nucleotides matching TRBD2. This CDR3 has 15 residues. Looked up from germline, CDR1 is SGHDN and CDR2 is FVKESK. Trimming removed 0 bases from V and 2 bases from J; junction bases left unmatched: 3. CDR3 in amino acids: CASSQEGGLAYEQYF. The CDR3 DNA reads TGTGCCAGCAGCCAAGAGGGGGGACTAGCCTACGAGCAGTACTTC. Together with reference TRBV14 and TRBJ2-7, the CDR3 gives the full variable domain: EAGVTQFPSHSVIEKGQTVTLRCDPISGHDNLYWYRRVMGKEIKFLLHFVKESKQDESGMPNNRFLAERTGGTYSTLKVQPAELEDSGVYFCASSQEGGLAYEQYFGPGTRLTVT.

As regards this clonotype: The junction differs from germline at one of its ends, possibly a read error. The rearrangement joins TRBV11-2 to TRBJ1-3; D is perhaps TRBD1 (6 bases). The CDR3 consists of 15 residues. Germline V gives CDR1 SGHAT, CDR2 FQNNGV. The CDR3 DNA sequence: TGTGCCAGCAGCGCCATGGGGGCAAAGGGAAACACCATATATTTC. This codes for CASSAMGAKGNTIYF.

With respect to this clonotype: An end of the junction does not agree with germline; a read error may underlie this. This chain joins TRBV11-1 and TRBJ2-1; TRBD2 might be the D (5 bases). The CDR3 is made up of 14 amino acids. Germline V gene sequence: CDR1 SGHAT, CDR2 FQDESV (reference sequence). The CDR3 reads CASSLELVHNERIF. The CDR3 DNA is TGTGCCAGCAGCTTAGAGTTGGTACACAATGAGCGGATCTTC. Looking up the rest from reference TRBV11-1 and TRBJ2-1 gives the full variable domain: EAEVAQSPRYKITEKSQAVAFWCDPISGHATLYWYRQILGQGPELLVQFQDESVVDDSQLPKDRFSAERLKGVDSTLKIQPAELGDSAMYLCASSLELVHNERIFGPGTRLTVL.

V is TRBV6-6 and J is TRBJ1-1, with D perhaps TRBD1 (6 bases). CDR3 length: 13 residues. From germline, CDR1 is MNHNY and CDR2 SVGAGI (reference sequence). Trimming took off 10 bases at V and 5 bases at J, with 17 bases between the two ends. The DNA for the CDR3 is TGTGCCACTCAATACAGGGTTAGAACTGAAGCTTTCTTT. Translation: CATQYRVRTEAFF.

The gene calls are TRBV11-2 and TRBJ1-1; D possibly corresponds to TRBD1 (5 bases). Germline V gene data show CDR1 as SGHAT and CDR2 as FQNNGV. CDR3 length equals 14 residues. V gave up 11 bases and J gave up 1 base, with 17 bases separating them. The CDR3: CAGNFGQGNTEAFF. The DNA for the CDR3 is TGTGCCGGCAACTTCGGTCAGGGGAACACTGAAGCTTTCTTT.

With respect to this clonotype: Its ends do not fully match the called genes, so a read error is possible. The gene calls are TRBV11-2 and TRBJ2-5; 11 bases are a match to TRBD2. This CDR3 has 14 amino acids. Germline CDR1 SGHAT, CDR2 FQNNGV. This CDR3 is CPSSLILAGETQYF. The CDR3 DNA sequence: TGTCCCAGCAGCTTAATACTAGCGGGGGAGACGCAGTACTTC.

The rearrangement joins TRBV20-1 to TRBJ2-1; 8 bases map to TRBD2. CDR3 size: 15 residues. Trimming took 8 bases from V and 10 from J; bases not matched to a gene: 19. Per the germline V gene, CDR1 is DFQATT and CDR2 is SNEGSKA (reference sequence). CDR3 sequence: CSSIGEREGLSEQFF. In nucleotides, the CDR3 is TGCAGTTCTATAGGAGAACGGGAGGGCCTAAGCGAGCAGTTCTTC.

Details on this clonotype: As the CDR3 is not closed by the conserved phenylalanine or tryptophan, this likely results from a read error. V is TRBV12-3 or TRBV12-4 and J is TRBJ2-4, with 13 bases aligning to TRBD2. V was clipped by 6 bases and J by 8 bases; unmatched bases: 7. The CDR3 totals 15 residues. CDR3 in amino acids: CASRRTSGRRDIQYI. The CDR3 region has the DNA TGTGCCAGCAGGAGGACTAGCGGGAGAAGAGACATTCAGTACATC.

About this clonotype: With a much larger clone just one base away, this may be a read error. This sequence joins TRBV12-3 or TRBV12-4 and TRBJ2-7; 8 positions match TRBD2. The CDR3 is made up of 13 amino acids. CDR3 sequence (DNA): TGTACCAGCAGCGGACTAGCAGGATACGAGCAGTACTTC. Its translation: CTSSGLAGYEQYF.

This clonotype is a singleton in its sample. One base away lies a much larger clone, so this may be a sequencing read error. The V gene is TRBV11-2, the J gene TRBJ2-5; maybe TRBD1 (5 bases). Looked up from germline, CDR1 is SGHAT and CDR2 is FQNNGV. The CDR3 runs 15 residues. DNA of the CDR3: TGTGCCAGCAGCTTAGATGGGGCCAGAGAAGAGACCCTGTACTTC. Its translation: CASSLDGAREETLYF.